The TCR beta chain under discussion was sequenced for a study of blood T cell repertoires in COVID-19. The V and J ends lost 6 bases and 7 bases, in that order; junction bases with no gene match: 8. The CDR3 has 15 amino acids. CDR1 and CDR2 (germline): MDHEN, SYDVKM. Using immunoSEQ multiplex PCR, the repertoire was profiled, and TCRdb retains in-frame clones only, with some absent. This table holds 200,000 or so clones, approximately 87% found once. The sequence was obtained from a woman in her seventies with acute or convalescent COVID-19. The rearrangement links TRBV28 to TRBJ2-2; TRBD1 aligns across 10 bases. The sequenced sample was peripheral blood. The CDR3 loop is CASRHGGQGFGELFF. The CDR3 DNA sequence: TGTGCCAGCAGGCACGGGGGACAGGGGTTCGGGGAGCTGTTTTTT.